Each of the 12 T cell receptor beta chains below was sequenced from the same sample in a study of identical twins. MiXCR, applied by TCRdb to the 5' RACE reads, yields one record per CDR3 protein. The sample yields 1.5 million to 2 million distinct CDR3 sequences, 25% to 35% seen once. The sequenced sample was cord blood. All receptors derive from a newborn girl in good health.

V is TRBV2 and J is TRBJ1-4; no firm D call. The CDR3 loop spans 13 amino acids. The V gene's germline CDR1 is SNHLY and CDR2 FYNNEI. V lost 7 bases, J lost 5 bases, and 11 bases lay in between. Written as DNA, the CDR3 is TGTGCCAGCATATTTCAGGAAAATGAAAAACTGTTTTTT. Its protein is CASIFQENEKLFF. Looking up the rest from reference TRBV2 and TRBJ1-4 gives the full variable domain: EPEVTQTPSHQVTQMGQEVILRCVPISNHLYFYWYRQILGQKVEFLVSFYNNEISEKSEIFDDQFSVERPDGSNFTLKIRSTKLEDSAMYFCASIFQENEKLFFGSGTQLSVL.

This clonotype appeared a few times. An end of the junction does not agree with germline; a read error may underlie this. The CDR3 DNA reads as TGTGCCAGCAGTAACAGGGCCTACAATTCACCCCTCCACTTT. Translated, it gives CASSNRAYNSPLHF. The J gene is TRBJ1-6, the V gene TRBV27; D perhaps matches TRBD1 (6 bases). Per germline, CDR1 MNHEY and CDR2 SMNVEV (reference sequence). The CDR3 length is 14 residues.

V gene TRBV27 combines with J gene TRBJ2-5, with 8 bases that match TRBD1. The better agreement between TRBJ2-7 and the DNA end casts doubt on the J call. This CDR3 spans 16 amino acids. Germline V CDR1 and CDR2: MNHEY, SMNVEV (reference sequence). The CDR3 nucleotides read TGTGCCAGCAGTACAAGTCAGGGGGCCCCCTACTACGAGCAGTACTTC. It is translated as CASSTSQGAPYYEQYF.

Turning to this clonotype: This may stem from a read error, because a much larger clone lies one nucleotide away. This chain joins TRBV12-3 or TRBV12-4 and TRBJ2-3; no clear D gene. The CDR3 extends over 14 amino acids. V gave up 3 bases and J gave up 1 base, with 8 bases separating them. This CDR3 reads CASSLCFRTDTQYF. In nucleotides, the CDR3 is TGTGCCAGCAGTTTGTGTTTCCGCACAGATACGCAGTATTTT.

On this clonotype: A read error may produce the germline difference seen at one junction end. The rearrangement uses TRBV27 and TRBJ2-4; D tentatively fits TRBD1 or TRBD2 (6 bases each). Germline-derived CDR1 and CDR2 are MNHEY and SMNVEV (reference sequence). This CDR3 is 16 amino acids long. The CDR3 sequence: CASSLKGGLAKSIQYF. The CDR3 DNA follows: TGTGCCAGCAGTTTAAAGGGGGGCTTAGCCAAAAGCATTCAGTACTTC.

This clonotype showed up just a few times. The rearrangement uses TRBV7-9 and TRBJ2-1; possible D gene TRBD2, 5 bases. The better agreement between TRBJ2-7 and the DNA end casts doubt on the J call. The CDR3 covers 15 residues. The germline gives CDR1 SEHNR, CDR2 FQNEAQ (reference sequence). The CDR3 loop is CASSPTTSSYNEQYF. CDR3 nucleotides: TGTGCCAGCAGCCCGACTACCTCCTCCTACAATGAGCAGTACTTC.

A note on this clonotype: At one boundary the junction diverges from the germline segment, which might be a read error. The chain links TRBV7-2 to TRBJ1-5; D perhaps matches TRBD1 (6 bases). Germline CDR1 reads SGHTA; CDR2 reads FQGNSA. The CDR3 is made up of 14 amino acids. The CDR3 reads CVSSLDRLNQPQHF. The CDR3 DNA follows: TGTGTCAGCAGCTTAGACAGGCTGAATCAGCCCCAGCATTTT.

This clonotype appeared many times. The rearrangement uses TRBV7-2 and TRBJ1-1; 10 bases align to TRBD1. J gave up 0 bases and V 0 bases, and 1 base lay outside the gene matches. This CDR3 has 16 amino acids. Germline CDR1 and CDR2: SGHTA and FQGNSA. Here the CDR3 reads CASSLAGTGVNTEAFF. The CDR3 region has the DNA TGTGCCAGCAGCTTAGCGGGGACAGGGGTGAACACTGAAGCTTTCTTT.

This clonotype has only a few counts. The chain uses TRBV14 and TRBJ1-4; unclear D gene. This CDR3 is built from 13 residues. CDR1 SGHDN and CDR2 FVKESK come from the germline V gene. V lost 1 base and J lost 13, with 13 bases in between. The CDR3 DNA follows: TGTGCCAGCAGCCAAGCTCCTCGTTCGGCACTGTTTTTT. Amino acids: CASSQAPRSALFF.

In this sample, this clonotype turned up a few times. The rearrangement links TRBV29-1 to TRBJ1-2, with a weak D call TRBD1 (5 bases). CDR1 and CDR2 (germline): SQVTM, ANQGSEA. The CDR3 length is 12 residues. V was clipped by 3 bases and J by 5 bases, with 10 bases between them. The CDR3: CSVDRVGYGYTF. The CDR3 bases are TGCAGCGTTGACAGGGTCGGGTATGGCTACACCTTC.

This rearrangement joins TRBV5-6 to TRBJ2-3, with 8 bases aligning to TRBD2. Germline CDR1 is SGHDT and CDR2 is YYEEEE. This CDR3 contains 16 residues. After removal of 1 base from V and 0 bases from J, the junction contained 4 bases not matched to a gene. Here the CDR3 DNA reads TGTGCCAGCAGCTTGTTTTTAGCGGGAAGCACAGATACGCAGTATTTT. This encodes CASSLFLAGSTDTQYF.

This rearrangement joins TRBV7-6 to TRBJ1-1; 8 bases match TRBD1. Per the germline V gene, CDR1 is SGHVS and CDR2 is FNYEAQ. This CDR3 contains 19 residues. V trimming: 1 base; J trimming: 2 bases; junction bases outside the gene matches: 15. The DNA for the CDR3 is TGTGCCAGCAGCTTAGGCAGGGGACAGGCAAACGACTTAAACACTGAAGCTTTCTTT. It yields the protein CASSLGRGQANDLNTEAFF.